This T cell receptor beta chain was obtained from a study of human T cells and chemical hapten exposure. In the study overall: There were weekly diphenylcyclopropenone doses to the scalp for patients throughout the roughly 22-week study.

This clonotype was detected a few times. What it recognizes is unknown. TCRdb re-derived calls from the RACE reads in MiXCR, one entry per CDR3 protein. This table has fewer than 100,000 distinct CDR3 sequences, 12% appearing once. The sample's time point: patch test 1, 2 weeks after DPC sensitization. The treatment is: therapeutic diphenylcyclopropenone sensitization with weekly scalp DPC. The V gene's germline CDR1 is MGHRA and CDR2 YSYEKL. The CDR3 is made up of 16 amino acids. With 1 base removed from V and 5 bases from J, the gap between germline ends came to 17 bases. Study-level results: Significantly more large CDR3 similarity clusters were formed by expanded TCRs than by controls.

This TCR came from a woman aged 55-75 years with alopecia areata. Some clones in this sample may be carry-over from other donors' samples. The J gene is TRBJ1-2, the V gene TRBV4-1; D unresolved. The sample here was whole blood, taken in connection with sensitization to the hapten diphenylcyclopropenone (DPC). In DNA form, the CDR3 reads TGCGCCAGCAGCCAAGGAGCTGACGGGGTCCTATATGGCTACACCTTC. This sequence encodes CASSQGADGVLYGYTF.